The rows below give T cell receptor beta chains drawn from one sample of a study of post-analysis software for immune sequencing data. From the PCR reads, TCRdb called clonotypes with MiXCR, one entry per CDR3 protein. Among 650,000 to 900,000 distinct CDR3 sequences listed, 40% to 55% were seen once. The sequencing sample was made of blood. The receptors were gathered from a girl aged 10 to 17 with multiple sclerosis. CDR3s include the opening cysteine and the closing phenylalanine or tryptophan. A D gene is named only where the DNA matches it firmly. Not all rows give a size; the values are once, few, many and, for expanded clones, a class.

j_call clone_size v_call d_call cdr3_aa cdr3_nt
TRBJ1-4 . TRBV4-3 . CASSQELGDLEKLFF TGCGCCAGCAGCCAAGAACTGGGGGATCTTGAAAAACTGTTTTTT
TRBJ2-6 . TRBV7-3 TRBD1 CASSLLRTGTSGANVLTF TGTGCCAGCAGCTTATTAAGGACAGGGACCTCTGGGGCCAACGTCCTGACTTTC
TRBJ1-5 . TRBV7-2 . CASQAGGAQHF TGTGCCAGCCAGGCGGGAGGGGCCCAGCATTTT
TRBJ2-7 few TRBV10-3 TRBD2 CAAAGVSYEQYF TGTGCCGCCGCGGGGGTCTCCTACGAGCAGTACTTC
TRBJ2-7 . TRBV2 . CASLGLAYEQYF TGTGCCAGCCTCGGACTTGCCTACGAGCAGTACTTC
TRBJ2-3 . TRBV12-3/TRBV12-4 TRBD2 CASSPGLAGGGLAADTQYF TGTGCCAGCAGTCCTGGACTAGCGGGAGGGGGCTTGGCGGCAGATACGCAGTATTTT
TRBJ2-5 once TRBV30 . CAWSHGLTQETQYF TGTGCCTGGAGTCATGGGCTAACCCAAGAGACCCAGTACTTC
TRBJ1-2 . TRBV19 TRBD1 CASSMTTGTNYGYIF TGTGCCAGTAGTATGACGACAGGGACTAACTATGGCTACATCTTC
TRBJ2-1 once TRBV12-3/TRBV12-4 TRBD2 CASSQTIAGGYNEQFF TGTGCCAGCAGTCAGACCATAGCGGGAGGGTACAATGAGCAGTTCTTC
TRBJ2-3 . TRBV11-2 TRBD2 CASRIDAGGPDTQYF TGTGCCAGCAGAATCGACGCGGGAGGACCAGATACGCAGTATTTT
TRBJ2-1 . TRBV7-2 TRBD2 CASSTAGTSGGNEQFF TGTGCCAGCAGCACGGCCGGGACTAGCGGGGGCAATGAGCAGTTCTTC
TRBJ1-1 . TRBV7-8 . CASSARPTGEGVNTEAFF TGTGCCAGCAGCGCCCGCCCGACAGGCGAAGGGGTGAACACTGAAGCTTTCTTT
TRBJ2-1 once TRBV2 . CASSEAVRQTLGNEQFF TGTGCCAGCAGTGAAGCAGTCCGGCAAACGTTGGGCAATGAGCAGTTCTTC
TRBJ2-7 . TRBV4-3 . CASSQGPGQNREQYF TGCGCCAGCAGCCAAGGTCCGGGACAAAACCGCGAGCAGTACTTC
TRBJ1-5 . TRBV5-1 TRBD1 CASSLAGGTQQPQHF TGCGCCAGCAGCTTGGCAGGGGGAACTCAACAGCCCCAGCATTTT
TRBJ2-2 few TRBV28 . CASSLDPGELFF TGTGCCAGCAGTTTAGATCCCGGGGAGCTGTTTTTT
TRBJ2-7 . TRBV6-6 TRBD1 CASKRQGGHEQYF TGTGCCAGCAAACGACAGGGCGGGCACGAGCAGTACTTC
TRBJ2-7 . TRBV9 TRBD2 CASSVAAAGGPHEQYF TGTGCCAGCAGCGTAGCTGCGGCGGGAGGGCCCCACGAGCAGTACTTC
TRBJ2-7 few TRBV15 TRBD1 CATSRGGTGEPYEQYF TGTGCCACCAGCAGAGGAGGGACAGGAGAACCCTACGAGCAGTACTTC
TRBJ2-3 . TRBV30 . CAWSPKDMQYF TGTGCCTGGAGTCCGAAAGATATGCAGTATTTT
TRBJ1-3 . TRBV5-1 . CASSLVGGSGNTIYF TGCGCCAGCAGCTTGGTGGGGGGCTCTGGAAACACCATATATTTT
TRBJ2-1 . TRBV29-1 . CSVGRRVRVDEQFF TGCAGCGTTGGTCGTCGGGTTAGGGTCGATGAGCAGTTCTTC
TRBJ1-2 few TRBV6-1 . CASSEALYGYTF TGTGCCAGCAGTGAAGCGCTATATGGCTACACCTTC
TRBJ2-3 few TRBV20-1 TRBD2 CSARDFLAAWDTQYF TGCAGTGCTAGAGATTTCCTAGCGGCATGGGATACGCAGTATTTT
TRBJ2-5 . TRBV4-3 TRBD2 CASTKGTSGQETQYF TGCGCCAGCACCAAAGGGACTAGCGGGCAAGAGACCCAGTACTTC
TRBJ1-1 . TRBV4-1 TRBD1 CASSQDRDRVNTEAFF TGCGCCAGCAGCCAAGACCGGGACAGGGTGAACACTGAAGCTTTCTTT
TRBJ2-1 . TRBV3-1 . CASSQVPDEQFF TGTGCCAGCAGCCAAGTCCCTGATGAGCAGTTCTTC
TRBJ2-7 . TRBV15 . CTTSSLIVSYEQYF TGTACCACCAGCAGTCTTATAGTGAGCTACGAGCAGTACTTC
TRBJ1-1 . TRBV10-3 . CAIRDENTEAFF TGTGCCATCAGGGACGAGAACACTGAAGCTTTCTTT
TRBJ2-7 few TRBV12-3/TRBV12-4 . CASSFRTTYEQYF TGTGCCAGCAGTTTCCGCACAACATACGAGCAGTACTTC
TRBJ2-3 . TRBV7-2 TRBD2 CASSLARTSGRATSDTQYF TGTGCCAGCAGCTTAGCGAGGACTAGCGGGAGGGCCACGTCAGATACGCAGTATTTT
TRBJ2-1 . TRBV13 . CASSSDDNEQFF TGTGCCAGTTCTAGCGACGACAATGAGCAGTTCTTC